This is a list of T cell receptor beta chains from one sample in a study of T-cell memory formation after mild COVID-19. A single record per CDR3 protein comes from TCRdb applying MiXCR to the 5' RACE reads. The sample gives 400,000 or so distinct CDR3 sequences, roughly 20% of which show up once; around 9.2% is in the top ten. What was sequenced was PBMCs or a T cell subset sorted from them (not recorded which). These receptor sequences come from an adult woman who had mild COVID-19 (a few samples of this study predate the infection). Cell type and time point are not known. CDR3s leave out the opening cysteine and the closing phenylalanine or tryptophan.

V	J	CDR3
TRBV28	TRBJ2-2	ASSPRRTNTGELF
TRBV7-2	TRBJ1-2	ASSFGGLRYT
TRBV10-3	TRBJ1-1	AISGETGINTEAF
TRBV5-6	TRBJ2-2	ASSLHGELF
TRBV7-9	TRBJ2-7	ASSLRTSGSSYEQY
TRBV7-6	TRBJ2-2	ASSSPAGGELF
TRBV4-1	TRBJ2-5	ASSPLDPKTQY
TRBV12-3/TRBV12-4	TRBJ1-5	ASSFGSGWSNQPQH
TRBV6-5	TRBJ2-7	ASRRVGPSSYEQY
TRBV7-2	TRBJ1-6	ASTRTVNNSPLH
TRBV7-9	TRBJ2-3	ASILADQDTQY
TRBV3-1	TRBJ2-1	ASVPGGRPNEQF
TRBV27	TRBJ2-7	ASSLAGARHEQY
TRBV7-8	TRBJ2-7	ASRIRTSGTYEQY
TRBV5-1	TRBJ2-7	ASLRGPSSYEQY